This is a list of T cell receptor beta chains from one sample in a study of shared clonotypes between healthy human individuals. Using immunoSEQ multiplex PCR, the repertoire was profiled, and TCRdb retains in-frame clones only, with some absent. Among hundreds of thousands of clones listed, 90% to 97% were seen once. Sequencing was done on a sample of naive CD4+ T cells sorted from blood. All receptors derive from a woman aged 25 to 39 in good health. Each CDR3 is given with its conserved first and last residue. A D gene is named only where the DNA matches it firmly. The listing skips clone size in some rows; elsewhere it reads once, few, many or a size class.

j_call v_call clone_size d_call cdr3_length cdr3_nt cdr3_aa
TRBJ1-3 TRBV5-4 - - 14 TGTGCCAGCAGCGTACAGGGCTCTGGAAACACCATATATTTT CASSVQGSGNTIYF
TRBJ2-5 TRBV6-1 - - 12 TGTGCCAGCAGTAACAGGAGGGGGACCCAGTACTTC CASSNRRGTQYF
TRBJ2-2 TRBV18 - - 16 TGTGCCAGCTCACCAGGCGGACAGTCCATTGCCGGGGAGCTGTTTTTT CASSPGGQSIAGELFF
TRBJ2-2 TRBV4-1 - - 17 TGCGCCAGCAGCCAAGTGCGTGGGGGGGCTTACACCGGGGAGCTGTTTTTT CASSQVRGGAYTGELFF
TRBJ1-5 TRBV28 - TRBD1 16 TGTGCCAGCAGTCCGACCCGGACAGGGAGAGGACAGCCCCAGCATTTT CASSPTRTGRGQPQHF
TRBJ1-5 TRBV28 - - 16 TGTGCCAGCAGTTTGATGGGATGGTGGGGCAATCAGCCCCAGCATTTT CASSLMGWWGNQPQHF
TRBJ2-7 TRBV5-1 - - 15 TGCGCCAGCAGCTTGGAACACGGGAGTCCCGACGAGCAGTACTTC CASSLEHGSPDEQYF
TRBJ2-3 TRBV5-1 once - 14 TGCGCCAGCAGCTTGAATAGATGGGCAGATACGCAGTATTTT CASSLNRWADTQYF
TRBJ1-5 TRBV7-8 - - 15 TGTGCCAGCACCCCCCACGAGGGGGTCAGTCAGCCCCAGCATTTT CASTPHEGVSQPQHF
TRBJ1-3 TRBV5-1 - - 16 TGCGCCAGCAGCTTTAGCCCGGGCGGTGGAGGAAACACCATATATTTT CASSFSPGGGGNTIYF
TRBJ1-2 TRBV5-8 - - 12 TGTGCCAGCAGCTTGAGGGGTGGTGGCTACACCTTC CASSLRGGGYTF
TRBJ2-3 TRBV19 once TRBD2 16 TGTGCCAGTAGTCCCTATCTAGGATCAAGCGGGGGTACGCAGTATTTT CASSPYLGSSGGTQYF
TRBJ1-2 TRBV18 - - 14 TGTGCCAGCTCACCACCTGGCAGGGGCGAGGGCTACACCTTC CASSPPGRGEGYTF
TRBJ2-5 TRBV23-1 - TRBD2 10 TGCGCCAGCAGTCTGCGGGAGGAGTACTTC CASSLREEYF
TRBJ1-2 TRBV7-9 - - 15 TGTGCCAGCAGCCAAACCGGAGGGCTTTACTATGGCTACACCTTC CASSQTGGLYYGYTF
TRBJ2-7 TRBV29-1 - - 13 TGCAGCGTTGAAAAACAGGGTGGGTACGAGCAGTACTTC CSVEKQGGYEQYF
TRBJ2-3 TRBV30 - TRBD1 15 TGTGCCTGGAGAGATACAGGGGTGGGCACAGATACGCAGTATTTT CAWRDTGVGTDTQYF